The 20 T cell receptor beta chains reported below all come from one sample, sequenced in a study of cytomegalovirus exposure and HLA in healthy donors. PCR primers comprised 60 Vbeta and 13 Jbeta primers. The data were produced by immunoSEQ multiplex PCR, yet TCRdb's version contains in-frame clones alone and is incomplete. This sample has under 100,000 clones, with 76% found just once. Material for sequencing was PBMCs. The origin of the receptors is a man aged 35-49 years in good health and CMV-seronegative.

The CDR3 reads CASSQWGGQGSVSGNTIYF. The CDR3 DNA sequence: TGCGCCAGCAGCCAATGGGGCGGTCAGGGAAGTGTATCTGGAAACACCATATATTTT. The genes are TRBV4-3 and TRBJ1-3; TRBD1 is a possible D gene (5 bases). CDR3 length equals 19 residues. Between the trimmed V and J ends, which lost 2 bases and 1 base, there was a span of 21 bases. In germline, CDR1 is LGHNA, CDR2 YSLEER.

The gene calls are TRBV7-2 and TRBJ2-7; the D gene is possibly TRBD2 (6 bases). Germline V gene sequence: CDR1 SGHTA, CDR2 FQGNSA. This CDR3 has 14 amino acids. V lost 3 bases, J lost 3 bases, and 12 bases lay in between. The CDR3 loop reads CASSFGTLFYEQYF. CDR3 sequence (DNA): TGTGCCAGCAGCTTCGGGACTTTGTTCTACGAGCAGTACTTC.

To note about this clone: Other DNA sequences of this sample code for an identical CDR3. The chain's CDR3 is CASSLRQGPSNQPQHF. The CDR3 coding sequence is TGTGCCAGCAGCTTACGGCAGGGGCCAAGTAATCAGCCCCAGCATTTT. This chain connects TRBV7-3 to TRBJ1-5; TRBD1 might be the D (6 bases). V was shortened by 2 bases and J by 4 bases, with 15 bases between the two germline ends. Germline V lookup: CDR1 SGHTA, CDR2 FQGTGA. The CDR3 spans 16 residues.

In its sample, this clone was seen a few times. The chain employs TRBV6-1 and TRBJ1-1; D not certain. There are 14 residues in the CDR3. Per the germline V gene, CDR1 is MNHNS and CDR2 is SASEGT. Between the trimmed V and J ends, which lost 5 bases and 2 bases, there was a span of 12 bases. The DNA for the CDR3 is TGTGCCAGCAGTCCTTCAAGAGCCAACACTGAAGCTTTCTTT. It is translated as CASSPSRANTEAFF.

The gene calls are TRBV30 and TRBJ2-1; 7 bases line up with TRBD1. The germline V gene encodes CDR1 GTSNPN and CDR2 SVGIG (reference sequence). Germline trimming cut 4 bases from V and 4 bases from J; bases unmatched to any gene: 7. The CDR3 has 14 amino acids. CDR3 protein: CAWTAGTVYNEQFF. The DNA of the CDR3 is TGTGCCTGGACCGCCGGGACAGTTTACAATGAGCAGTTCTTC.

As regards this clone: The junction and the germline gene differ at one end; a read error may be behind it. The rearrangement uses TRBV30 and TRBJ2-2; TRBD2 aligns across 15 bases. This CDR3 is built from 17 residues. The germline gives CDR1 GTSNPN, CDR2 SVGIG (reference sequence). The CDR3 region is CAGSVRTSGGAGGELFF. DNA for the CDR3: TGTGCCGGGAGCGTGAGGACTAGCGGGGGGGCGGGCGGGGAGCTGTTTTTT.

The V and J genes are TRBV5-5 and TRBJ1-2, with 9 bases fitting TRBD1. Germline CDR1 reads SGHKS; CDR2 reads YYEKEE (reference sequence). Trimming cost V 2 bases and J 0 bases; bases outside gene matches: 8. This CDR3 is built from 17 residues. The CDR3 loop reads CASSLTGTGITNYGYTF. Here the CDR3 DNA reads TGTGCCAGCAGCTTAACCGGGACAGGGATTACTAACTATGGCTACACCTTC.

This clone was seen only a few times. The chain carries TRBV11-2 and TRBJ2-3; TRBD2 matches 8 bases. CDR3 length: 17 residues. The V gene's germline CDR1 is SGHAT and CDR2 FQNNGV. Trimming removed 3 bases from V and 1 base from J; junction bases left unmatched: 9. The chain's CDR3 is CASSFLLRRGGTDTQYF. CDR3 DNA sequence: TGTGCCAGCAGCTTTCTGCTTAGGCGGGGGGGCACAGATACGCAGTATTTT.

The rearrangement uses TRBV4-2 and TRBJ2-1, with D possibly being TRBD2 (6 bases). The CDR3 sequence is 16 residues long. Germline V gene sequence: CDR1 LGHNA, CDR2 YNFKEQ. Trimming pared 0 bases from V and 4 bases from J, leaving 13 bases between. The DNA of the CDR3 is TGTGCCAGCAGCCAAGAGGACTGGGGGAGGTACAATGAGCAGTTCTTC. This codes for CASSQEDWGRYNEQFF.

V and J are TRBV30 and TRBJ1-1, with D possibly being TRBD1 (6 bases). Trimming took 5 bases from V and 5 from J, leaving 15 bases between them. The CDR3 consists of 13 residues. Germline V gene sequence: CDR1 GTSNPN, CDR2 SVGIG (reference sequence). The CDR3 DNA reads as TGTGCCTGGCGAACAGGGACGCGGACTGAAGCTTTCTTT. This codes for CAWRTGTRTEAFF.

The V call is TRBV6-5, the J call TRBJ1-6; TRBD1 matches 7 bases. The CDR3 sequence is 15 residues long. The junction had 8 bases not matched to a gene; V was cut back by 7 bases and J by 5 bases. The germline gives CDR1 MNHEY, CDR2 SVGAGI. CDR3 region: CASTLQGQDNSPLHF. CDR3 bases: TGTGCCAGCACCCTACAGGGGCAGGATAATTCACCCCTCCACTTT.

There are many counts of this clone. This sequence joins TRBV7-2 and TRBJ2-1; perhaps TRBD2 as D (6 bases). There are 15 residues in the CDR3. Trimming took off 5 bases at V and 1 base at J, with 12 bases between the two ends. Germline V CDR1 and CDR2: SGHTA, FQGNSA. CDR3 sequence: CASSPTGTSYNEQFF. The CDR3 DNA reads TGTGCCAGCAGCCCTACCGGGACTTCCTACAATGAGCAGTTCTTC.

The V and J genes are TRBV11-2 and TRBJ2-1; TRBD1 matches 9 bases. This CDR3 has 15 residues. The germline gives CDR1 SGHAT, CDR2 FQNNGV. Unmatched junction bases numbered 5, after V lost 4 bases and J lost 4 bases. CDR3 loop: CASSSDRGRYNEQFF. CDR3 DNA sequence: TGTGCCAGCAGCTCGGACAGGGGCAGGTACAATGAGCAGTTCTTC.

The genes are TRBV5-1 and TRBJ1-1; possibly TRBD1 for D (6 bases). The V and J ends lost 2 bases and 4 bases respectively, with 18 bases between them. This CDR3 comprises 16 residues. Germline lookup yields CDR1 SGHRS and CDR2 YFSETQ. The CDR3 sequence: CASSFSIGQGPTEAFF. In nucleotides, the CDR3 is TGCGCCAGCAGCTTCAGTATTGGTCAGGGGCCCACTGAAGCTTTCTTT.

The chain is built from TRBV5-1 and TRBJ2-5, with D possibly TRBD2 on 5 matching bases. The J call is uncertain, as TRBJ2-7 better fits the DNA end. Germline V gene sequence: CDR1 SGHRS, CDR2 YFSETQ. There are 13 residues in the CDR3. DNA of the CDR3: TGCGCCAGCAGCCCCGGGGTTGGGTCCGAGCAGTACTTC. Amino acids: CASSPGVGSEQYF.

The gene calls are TRBV5-1 and TRBJ2-1; 7 nucleotides line up with TRBD2. There are 15 residues in the CDR3. Germline values: CDR1 SGHRS, CDR2 YFSETQ. V shed 1 base, J shed 1 base, and the junction held 2 bases outside the gene matches. The CDR3 reads CASSLTSESYNEQFF. CDR3 nucleotides: TGCGCCAGCAGCTTGACTAGCGAGTCCTACAATGAGCAGTTCTTC.

This chain connects TRBV15 to TRBJ2-3; D not certain. Trimming removed 0 bases from V and 8 bases from J, with 18 bases in between. Germline-derived CDR1 and CDR2 are LNHNV and YYDKDF (reference sequence). The CDR3 is 16 amino acids. The CDR3 nucleotides read TGTGCCACCAGCAGAGATAAAGCTCTGGTTGGTGGTACGCAGTATTTT. Its translation is CATSRDKALVGGTQYF.

CDR3 sequence (DNA): TGTGCCAGTAGTATATGGGGACAGGGGCCGATCAACACTGAAGCTTTCTTT. As protein: CASSIWGQGPINTEAFF. The chain employs TRBV19 and TRBJ1-1; 10 nucleotides align to TRBD1. Trimming at V came to 2 bases and at J to 2 bases, leaving 8 bases not matched to a gene. The CDR3 contains 17 residues. In germline, CDR1 is LNHDA, CDR2 SQIVND (reference sequence).

The chain has TRBV6-1 and TRBJ1-2; D is uncertain. Germline V gives CDR1 MNHNS, CDR2 SASEGT. Deletions cut 4 bases from V and 5 bases from J, with 5 bases between. There are 11 residues in the CDR3. CDR3 nucleotides: TGTGCCAGCAGTGGAGGTTATGGCTACACCTTC. This encodes CASSGGYGYTF.

This clone was recorded only once. The chain has TRBV10-3 and TRBJ1-1; D remains ambiguous. Trimming shortened V by 2 bases and J by 6 bases, and 4 bases separated the two germline ends. This CDR3 contains 11 residues. Per the germline V gene, CDR1 is ENHRY and CDR2 is SYGVKD. The CDR3 DNA is TGTGCCATCAGTGAGGGCCCTGAAGCTTTCTTT. Protein product: CAISEGPEAFF.